This section outlines one TCR beta chain sequence together with its context. The antigen remains unidentified. The data derive from a study of cytomegalovirus exposure and HLA in healthy donors. The study's findings and limits: It was reported in a later analysis that an Asian-associated ancestry cluster showed fewer N-insertions than the roughly 670-donor mean. Most TCR beta V segments were productive about 87% or about 30% of the time in an earlier analysis. In vitro checks showed that three CMV-associated chains really do target CMV antigens.

Amplification used 60 Vbeta primers and 13 Jbeta primers. This table comes from immunoSEQ multiplex PCR, and its TCRdb copy is limited to in-frame clones, with some not included. The repertoire holds 110,000 to 150,000 clones, with roughly four fifths as singletons. Trimming took 0 bases from V and 6 from J, leaving 17 bases between them. CDR3 length: 16 amino acids. Germline lookup yields CDR1 SGHDN and CDR2 FVKESK. This TCR was recovered from a woman aged 55-70 years in good health and CMV-seropositive. The specimen was PBMCs. The chain is built from TRBV14 and TRBJ1-2, with TRBD1 as a possible D gene (6 bases). The CDR3 bases are TGTGCCAGCAGCCAAGATCTCCTTACAGGGACGGATGGCTACACCTTC. It yields the protein CASSQDLLTGTDGYTF.